This TCR beta chain was sequenced in a study of PD-1 blockade in classical Hodgkin lymphoma. Across the whole study: Patients were given intravenous nivolumab, 3 mg/kg, every 2 weeks.

Study observations and caveats: Compared with baseline, CD4+ but not CD8+ TCR diversity had risen significantly by C4D1. Exclusion removed patients who began nivolumab under 1 year after ASCT.

To note about this clone: The target antigen is unknown.

Clones were read by immunoSEQ multiplex PCR, and TCRdb kept only the in-frame ones, dropping some. In the table there are approximately 51,000 clones, about two thirds of which are singletons. All patients experienced relapse after autologous stem cell transplantation, and brentuximab vedotin exposure was variable. Source: peripheral blood mononuclear cells (PBMCs), taken before the second cycle of nivolumab. The receptor was derived from a human donor with classical Hodgkin lymphoma.

The CDR3 DNA follows: TGTGCCAGCAGTTTCCGACTAGCGGGAGTCATGCGGCGCACAGATACGCAGTATTTT. Its protein product is CASSFRLAGVMRRTDTQYF. The chain links TRBV7-6 to TRBJ2-3; 12 bases are a match to TRBD2. V shed 6 bases, J shed 1 base, and the junction held 14 bases outside the gene matches. The CDR3 contains 19 residues. Germline loops: CDR1 SGHVS, CDR2 FNYEAQ.